This T cell receptor beta chain was observed in a study of T cell responses to AZD1222 COVID-19 vaccine. Pooled samples include second doses given at about 4 or 12 weeks. CDR1 is KGHSH, CDR2 LQKENI, per germline. This CDR3 has 16 amino acids. After removal of 2 bases from V and 0 bases from J, the junction contained 1 base not matched to a gene. Assay: immunoSEQ multiplex PCR; the TCRdb copy retains only in-frame clones and omits some. The repertoire consists of 75,000 to 90,000 clones, with approximately 90% occurring once and the leading ten covering around 28%. This specimen consisted of peripheral blood, obtained 28 days after the second AZD1222 dose. V gene TRBV18 combines with J gene TRBJ2-6; 7 bases align to TRBD1. This TCR was sampled from an adult who received the AZD1222 COVID-19 vaccine. DNA for the CDR3: TGTGCCAGCTCACCAGCAGGGGGCTCTGGGGCCAACGTCCTGACTTTC. Protein sequence: CASSPAGGSGANVLTF. The whole variable domain, filled in from reference TRBV18 and TRBJ2-6, reads NAGVMQNPRHLVRRRGQEARLRCSPMKGHSHVYWYRQLPEEGLKFMVYLQKENIIDESGMPKERFSAEFPKEGPSILRIQQVVRGDSAAYFCASSPAGGSGANVLTFGAGSRLTVL.